The rows below give T cell receptor beta chains drawn from one sample of a study of persistence of HIV-infected CD4 T cells. The method was immunoSEQ multiplex PCR; TCRdb's version includes in-frame clones alone and lacks a portion of them. The top ten clones hold 5% to 7% of a sample with tens of thousands of clones, around 76% of them seen once. These receptors are not linked to any known antigen. Sequencing used CD4+ T cells sorted from PBMCs after 18-hour stimulation, obtained from a patient who received antiretroviral therapy. The receptors come from an adult woman with HIV who was CMV-seropositive. CDR3s include the opening cysteine and the closing phenylalanine or tryptophan. D genes are given only for firm matches. The size field is filled for only some rows; it gives once, few, many or a size class.

j_call	v_call	clone_size	d_call	cdr3_aa	cdr3_nt
TRBJ1-1	TRBV5-1	once	TRBD1	CASSLTGDTEAFF	TGCGCCAGCAGCTTGACAGGGGACACTGAAGCTTTCTTT
TRBJ2-7	TRBV10-2	.	.	CAGRDSPTEQYF	TGCGCCGGACGGGACTCTCCAACCGAGCAGTACTTC
TRBJ1-1	TRBV6-5	.	TRBD1	CASRSQGAATEAFF	TGTGCCAGCAGGTCACAGGGGGCGGCGACTGAAGCTTTCTTT
TRBJ2-7	TRBV29-1	.	TRBD1	CSVTGDRYEQYF	TGCAGCGTTACAGGGGACCGCTACGAGCAGTACTTC
TRBJ2-1	TRBV9	.	TRBD2	CASSVTSGGARGYNEQFF	TGTGCCAGCAGCGTAACTAGCGGGGGGGCCCGGGGATACAATGAGCAGTTCTTC
TRBJ2-7	TRBV9	.	TRBD1	CASSVDGTGGIDEQYF	TGTGCCAGCAGCGTAGACGGGACAGGGGGCATCGACGAGCAGTACTTC
TRBJ1-2	TRBV2	.	TRBD1	CASTPDRDGYTF	TGTGCCAGCACCCCGGACAGGGACGGCTACACCTTC
TRBJ1-1	TRBV19	.	.	CASSVGVRAFF	TGTGCCAGTAGTGTTGGGGTGAGGGCTTTCTTT
TRBJ2-7	TRBV7-9	.	TRBD1	CASSFGQGAREQYF	TGTGCCAGCAGCTTCGGGCAGGGGGCTCGCGAGCAGTACTTC
TRBJ2-2	TRBV7-2	.	TRBD1	CASSLVPRQGPTGELFF	TGTGCCAGCAGCTTAGTCCCAAGACAGGGCCCCACCGGGGAGCTGTTTTTT
TRBJ2-3	TRBV5-4	.	TRBD1	CASSLVGSGQGRADTQYF	TGTGCCAGCAGCTTGGTCGGGTCGGGACAGGGACGAGCAGATACGCAGTATTTT
TRBJ2-2	TRBV7-3	.	.	CASSLQRNTGELFF	TGTGCCAGCAGCTTACAGCGGAACACCGGGGAGCTGTTTTTT
TRBJ1-6	TRBV5-1	.	.	CASSLETGWGSPLHF	TGCGCCAGCAGCTTGGAAACGGGTTGGGGTTCACCCCTCCACTTT
TRBJ1-2	TRBV5-1	.	TRBD1	CASSRGQGPTYGYTF	TGCGCCAGCAGCCGGGGACAGGGGCCGACCTATGGCTACACCTTC
TRBJ2-3	TRBV10-3	.	.	CATGGGTLQDF	TGTGCCACCGGTGGTGGGACACTTCAGGATTTT
TRBJ2-7	TRBV28	.	TRBD1	CAIEGPGQGSYEQYF	TGTGCCATTGAGGGACCGGGACAGGGGTCCTACGAGCAGTACTTC
TRBJ2-7	TRBV10-3	.	.	CAIRSNRAEQYF	TGTGCCATCAGATCTAACAGGGCCGAGCAGTACTTC
TRBJ1-1	TRBV10-1	.	.	CASKRQENTEAFF	TGCGCCAGCAAGAGACAGGAGAACACTGAAGCTTTCTTT
TRBJ2-1	TRBV3-1/TRBV3-2	.	.	CASSQMAGPNEQFF	TGTGCCAGCAGCCAAATGGCAGGACCCAATGAGCAGTTCTTC
TRBJ2-2	TRBV19	.	.	CASSYRSGELFF	TGTGCCAGTAGTTATAGGTCCGGGGAGCTGTTTTTT
TRBJ1-1	TRBV7-2	.	.	CASSWGPANTEAFF	TGTGCCAGCAGCTGGGGACCGGCGAACACTGAAGCTTTCTTT
TRBJ2-1	TRBV6-5	once	TRBD2	CASERSGGRGAQFF	TGTGCCAGCGAAAGAAGCGGCGGGCGGGGGGCGCAGTTCTTC
TRBJ2-1	TRBV27	.	TRBD2	CASSPPGLAGGRGNEQFF	TGTGCCAGCAGTCCACCGGGACTAGCGGGAGGGAGGGGAAATGAGCAGTTCTTC
TRBJ1-5	TRBV27	.	TRBD1	CASSSPGQGNQPQHF	TGTGCCAGCAGTTCGCCGGGACAGGGGAATCAGCCCCAGCATTTT
TRBJ1-6	TRBV10-3	.	.	CAITRSRDNSPLHF	TGTGCCATCACTAGAAGCCGAGATAATTCACCCCTCCACTTT
TRBJ2-5	TRBV5-5	.	.	CASSLDPLGGGRETQYF	TGTGCCAGCAGCTTGGACCCGCTCGGTGGGGGTAGGGAGACCCAGTACTTC
TRBJ2-1	TRBV15	.	TRBD1	CATRAEIGTGYNEQFF	TGTGCCACCAGGGCTGAGATCGGGACAGGCTACAATGAGCAGTTCTTC
TRBJ2-7	TRBV28	.	.	CASSLFGRKNHEQYF	TGTGCCAGCAGTTTATTTGGCAGGAAGAATCACGAGCAGTACTTC
TRBJ1-1	TRBV11-3	.	TRBD1	CASSLEGQSMNTEAFF	TGTGCCAGCAGCTTAGAGGGACAGTCCATGAACACTGAAGCTTTCTTT
TRBJ1-1	TRBV5-1	.	TRBD1	CASMRGQNTEAFF	TGCGCCAGCATGAGGGGGCAGAACACTGAAGCTTTCTTT
TRBJ2-7	TRBV4-1	.	TRBD2	CASSQGLADSYEQYF	TGCGCCAGCAGCCAGGGACTAGCGGATTCCTACGAGCAGTACTTC
TRBJ1-1	TRBV27	.	.	CASSLQGGTEAFF	TGTGCCAGCAGTTTACAGGGTGGGACTGAAGCTTTCTTT
TRBJ2-3	TRBV6-5	.	TRBD1	CASSYRDSGTQYF	TGTGCCAGCAGTTACCGGGACAGTGGAACGCAGTATTTT
TRBJ2-4	TRBV28	few	TRBD1	CASSLLNRGTLAKNIQYF	TGTGCCAGCAGTTTGTTGAACAGGGGAACCCTAGCCAAAAACATTCAGTACTTC
TRBJ1-2	TRBV5-6	.	.	CASSFRAGHKSYTF	TGTGCCAGCAGCTTCAGGGCAGGACATAAGAGCTACACCTTC
TRBJ1-5	TRBV2	few	.	CASSLQDRTVTHF	TGTGCCAGCAGTTTACAGGACAGAACAGTAACGCATTTT
TRBJ1-2	TRBV3-1/TRBV3-2	.	.	CASSQVGGNYGYTF	TGTGCCAGCAGCCAAGTCGGAGGGAACTATGGCTACACCTTC
TRBJ2-2	TRBV2	.	TRBD2	CASWPGGVTGELFF	TGTGCCAGCTGGCCGGGGGGGGTGACCGGGGAGCTGTTTTTT
TRBJ2-1	TRBV27	few	TRBD1	CASLDRANEQFF	TGTGCCAGCCTGGACAGGGCCAATGAGCAGTTCTTC
TRBJ2-7	TRBV18	.	TRBD2	CASSPDQWTSSTYEQYF	TGTGCCAGCTCACCAGACCAATGGACTAGCAGTACGTACGAGCAGTACTTC
TRBJ1-2	TRBV6-6	.	.	CASRPWGTLDYGYTF	TGTGCCAGCAGACCGTGGGGGACTCTCGACTATGGCTACACCTTC
TRBJ2-5	TRBV9	once	.	CASSVSNTGRETQYF	TGTGCCAGCAGCGTCTCCAATACAGGTCGAGAGACCCAGTACTTC